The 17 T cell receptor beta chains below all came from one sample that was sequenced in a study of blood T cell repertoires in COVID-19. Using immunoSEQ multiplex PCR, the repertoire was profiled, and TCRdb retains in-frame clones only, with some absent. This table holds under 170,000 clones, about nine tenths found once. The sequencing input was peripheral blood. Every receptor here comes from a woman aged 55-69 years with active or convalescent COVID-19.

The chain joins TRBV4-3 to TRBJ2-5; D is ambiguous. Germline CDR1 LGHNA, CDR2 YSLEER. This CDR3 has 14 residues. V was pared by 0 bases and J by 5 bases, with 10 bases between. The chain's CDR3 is CASSQDTVRETQYF. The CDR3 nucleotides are TGCGCCAGCAGCCAAGATACGGTCCGGGAGACCCAGTACTTC.

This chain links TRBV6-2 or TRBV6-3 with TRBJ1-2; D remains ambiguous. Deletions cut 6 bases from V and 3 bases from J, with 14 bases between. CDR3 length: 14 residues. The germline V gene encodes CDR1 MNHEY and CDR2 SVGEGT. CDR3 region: CASSPRWSDYGYTF. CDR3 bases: TGTGCCAGCAGCCCCCGGTGGAGCGACTATGGCTACACCTTC.

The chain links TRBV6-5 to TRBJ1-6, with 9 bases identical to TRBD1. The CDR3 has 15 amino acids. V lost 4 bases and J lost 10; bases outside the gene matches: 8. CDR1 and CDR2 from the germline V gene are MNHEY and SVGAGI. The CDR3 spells CASSSLGTGRSPLHF. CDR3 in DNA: TGTGCCAGCAGTTCGCTAGGGACAGGGCGGTCACCCCTCCACTTT.

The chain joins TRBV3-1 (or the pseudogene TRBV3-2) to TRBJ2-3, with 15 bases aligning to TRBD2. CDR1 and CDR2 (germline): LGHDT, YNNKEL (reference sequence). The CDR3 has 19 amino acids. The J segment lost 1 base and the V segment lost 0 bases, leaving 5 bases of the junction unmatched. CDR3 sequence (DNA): TGTGCCAGCAGCCAAGAAGGGACTAGCGGGGGGCTGGGCACAGATACGCAGTATTTT. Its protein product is CASSQEGTSGGLGTDTQYF.

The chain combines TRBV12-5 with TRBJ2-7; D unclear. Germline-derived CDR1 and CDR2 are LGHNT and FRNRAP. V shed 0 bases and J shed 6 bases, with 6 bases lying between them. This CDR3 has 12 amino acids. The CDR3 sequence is CASGLVLGEQYF. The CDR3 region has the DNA TGTGCTAGTGGTTTGGTACTCGGCGAGCAGTACTTC.

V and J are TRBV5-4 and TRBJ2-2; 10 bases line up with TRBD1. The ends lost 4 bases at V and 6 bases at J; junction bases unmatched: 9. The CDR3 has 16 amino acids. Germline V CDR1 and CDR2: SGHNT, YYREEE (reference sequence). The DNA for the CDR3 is TGTGCCAGCAGCCGGGACAGGGGTGATTCGGCCGGGGAGCTGTTTTTT. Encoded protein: CASSRDRGDSAGELFF.

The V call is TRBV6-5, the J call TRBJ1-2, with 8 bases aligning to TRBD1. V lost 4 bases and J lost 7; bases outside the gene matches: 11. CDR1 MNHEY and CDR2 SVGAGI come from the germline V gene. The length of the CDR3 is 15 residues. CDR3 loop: CASSSPDRGIRGYTF. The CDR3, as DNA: TGTGCCAGCAGTTCCCCCGACAGGGGAATTCGTGGCTACACCTTC.

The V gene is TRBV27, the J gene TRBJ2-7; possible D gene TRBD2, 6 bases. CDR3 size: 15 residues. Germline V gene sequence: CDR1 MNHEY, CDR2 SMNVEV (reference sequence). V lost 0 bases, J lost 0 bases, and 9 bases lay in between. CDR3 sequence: CASSLSRGGSYEQYF. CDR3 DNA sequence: TGTGCCAGCAGTTTATCGCGGGGTGGCTCCTACGAGCAGTACTTC.

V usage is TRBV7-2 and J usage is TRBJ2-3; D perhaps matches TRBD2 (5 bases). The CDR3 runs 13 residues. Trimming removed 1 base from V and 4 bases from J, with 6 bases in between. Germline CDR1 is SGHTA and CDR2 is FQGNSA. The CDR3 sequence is CASSLGRSDTQYF. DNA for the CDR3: TGTGCCAGCAGCTTAGGGAGGTCAGATACGCAGTATTTT.

The CDR3 sequence: CASSRTGDYNSPLHF. CDR3 bases: TGTGCCAGTAGTAGGACAGGGGACTATAATTCACCCCTCCACTTT. This rearrangement joins TRBV19 to TRBJ1-6, with 9 bases identical to TRBD1. Trimming cost V 4 bases and J 3 bases; bases outside gene matches: 1. The CDR3 extends over 15 amino acids. Germline V gene data show CDR1 as LNHDA and CDR2 as SQIVND (reference sequence).

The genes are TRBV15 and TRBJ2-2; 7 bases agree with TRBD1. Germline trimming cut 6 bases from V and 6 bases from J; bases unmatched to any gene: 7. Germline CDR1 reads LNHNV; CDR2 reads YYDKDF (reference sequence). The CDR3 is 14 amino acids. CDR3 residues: CATRGQVLAGELFF. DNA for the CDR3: TGTGCCACCAGAGGACAGGTTCTGGCCGGGGAGCTGTTTTTT.

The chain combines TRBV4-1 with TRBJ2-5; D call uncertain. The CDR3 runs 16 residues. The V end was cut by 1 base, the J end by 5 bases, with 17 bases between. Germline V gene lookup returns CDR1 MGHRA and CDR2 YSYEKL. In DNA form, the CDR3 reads TGCGCCAGCAGCCAAGGGGTCGTCCCCGAGGTCGAGACCCAGTACTTC. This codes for CASSQGVVPEVETQYF.

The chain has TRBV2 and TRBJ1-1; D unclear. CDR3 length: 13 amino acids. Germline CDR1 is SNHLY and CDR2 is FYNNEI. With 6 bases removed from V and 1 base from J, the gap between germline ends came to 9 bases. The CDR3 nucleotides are TGTGCCAGCAGCCTCGACAAGAACACTGAAGCTTTCTTT. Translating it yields CASSLDKNTEAFF.

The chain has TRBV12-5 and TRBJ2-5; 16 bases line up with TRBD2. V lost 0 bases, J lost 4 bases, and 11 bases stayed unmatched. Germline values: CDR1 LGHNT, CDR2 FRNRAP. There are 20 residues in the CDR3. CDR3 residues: CASGLVLGTSGGASPETQYF. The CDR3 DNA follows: TGTGCTAGTGGTTTGGTACTGGGGACTAGCGGGGGGGCCAGTCCAGAGACCCAGTACTTC. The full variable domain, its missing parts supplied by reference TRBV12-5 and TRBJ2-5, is DARVTQTPRHKVTEMGQEVTMRCQPILGHNTVFWYRQTMMQGLELLAYFRNRAPLDDSGMPKDRFSAEMPDATLATLKIQPSEPRDSAVYFCASGLVLGTSGGASPETQYFGPGTRLLVL.

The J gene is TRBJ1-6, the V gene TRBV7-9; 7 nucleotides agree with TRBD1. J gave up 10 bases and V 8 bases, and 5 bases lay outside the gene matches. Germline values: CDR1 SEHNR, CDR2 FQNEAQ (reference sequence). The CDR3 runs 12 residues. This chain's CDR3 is CASQQGQSPLHF. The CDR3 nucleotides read TGTGCCAGCCAACAGGGACAGTCACCCCTCCACTTT.

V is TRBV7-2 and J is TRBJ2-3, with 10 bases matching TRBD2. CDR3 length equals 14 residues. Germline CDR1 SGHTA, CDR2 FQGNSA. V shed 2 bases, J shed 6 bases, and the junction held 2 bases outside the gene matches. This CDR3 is CASSLQRGGDTQYF. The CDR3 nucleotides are TGTGCCAGCAGCTTACAGCGGGGGGGCGATACGCAGTATTTT.

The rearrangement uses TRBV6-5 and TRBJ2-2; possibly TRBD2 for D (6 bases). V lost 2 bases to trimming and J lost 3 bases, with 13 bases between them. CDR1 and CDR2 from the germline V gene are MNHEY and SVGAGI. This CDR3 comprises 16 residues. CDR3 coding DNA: TGTGCCAGCAGTTACCGGCGGGGCGCGGACACCGGGGAGCTGTTTTTT. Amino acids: CASSYRRGADTGELFF.